The subject of this entry is one TCR beta chain. As yet, its antigen is unknown. An end of the junction differs from the germline gene, which may be a read error. This CDR3 is also generated by other DNA sequences in the sample. The primer mix had 60 Vbeta and 13 Jbeta primers. TCRdb's table, derived via immunoSEQ multiplex PCR, lists solely in-frame clones and lacks some. Altogether about 190,000 clones are present, over 70% being singletons, with the ten largest covering approximately 2%. This entry comes from a study of cytomegalovirus exposure and HLA in healthy donors. Study summary: In an earlier analysis, around 100 million unique TCR beta sequences were found from 150 million to 200 million T cells. Early release data held approximately 81 million unique TCRs from HLA-typed donors. Findings of the study overall: CMV serostatus alone was available as immune exposure information.

The donors were healthy bone marrow donors. This CDR3 is 13 amino acids long. CDR1 and CDR2 (germline): SGHRS, YFSETQ. The gene calls are TRBV5-1 and TRBJ2-2; D is unresolved. Sequencing used PBMCs. The TCR originated in a woman under 30 in good health and CMV-seropositive. CDR3 region: CASSAADTGELFF. CDR3 DNA: TGTGCCAGCAGCGCGGCAGACACCGGGGAGCTGTTTTTT.